This section outlines one T cell receptor beta chain sequence together with its context. Primers included in the PCR were 60 Vbeta and 13 Jbeta primers. TCRdb keeps only in-frame clones here, not all; method: immunoSEQ multiplex PCR. The sample holds tens of thousands of clones. With 4 bases clipped from V and 0 bases from J, the junction kept 6 bases outside the gene matches. Germline lookup yields CDR1 KGHSH and CDR2 LQKENI. This CDR3 is built from 16 residues. The sample originates from a study of cytomegalovirus exposure and HLA in healthy donors. The chain recombines TRBV18 with TRBJ1-1, with 9 bases lining up with TRBD1. The sequence was collected from a young woman in good health and CMV-seronegative. The material sequenced was PBMCs. In DNA form, the CDR3 reads TGTGCCAGCTCACAACAGGGGGCCGGCATGAACACTGAAGCTTTCTTT. Translation: CASSQQGAGMNTEAFF.